The 11 T cell receptor beta chains reported below all come from one sample, sequenced in a study of blood T cell repertoires in COVID-19. The repertoire was sequenced with immunoSEQ multiplex PCR; TCRdb's copy has only in-frame clones and lacks some. Altogether under 250,000 clones are present, over 70% being singletons, with the ten largest covering 7% to 8.5%. Sequenced input: peripheral blood. The receptor set was obtained from an older woman with acute or convalescent COVID-19.

This clone was counted at least ten times. The chain uses TRBV7-2 and TRBJ2-5; 8 positions match TRBD2. V shed 5 bases, J shed 5 bases, and the junction held 10 bases outside the gene matches. Germline-derived CDR1 and CDR2 are SGHTA and FQGNSA. This CDR3 contains 15 residues. The CDR3 region has the DNA TGTGCCAGCAGCCATCGCGGGGGGCGCTTTGAGACCCAGTACTTC. Amino acids: CASSHRGGRFETQYF.

The chain combines TRBV10-2 with TRBJ2-3; D is undetermined. The CDR3 runs 12 residues. Germline CDR1 WSHSY, CDR2 SAAADI. V was pared by 4 bases and J by 2 bases, with 4 bases between. CDR3 sequence: CASSGVTDTQYF. For the CDR3, the DNA is TGCGCCAGCAGTGGCGTCACAGATACGCAGTATTTT.

This clone has a count of ten or more. This chain links TRBV11-3 with TRBJ2-2, with 8 bases aligning to TRBD1. Germline V gene lookup returns CDR1 SGHNT and CDR2 YENEEA. V shed 8 bases and J 7 bases; nucleotides not matched to a gene: 6. This CDR3 spans 13 amino acids. The CDR3 loop reads CASGAGGSGELFF. CDR3 DNA: TGTGCCAGCGGAGCAGGGGGCAGCGGGGAGCTGTTTTTT.

This chain uses TRBV4-3 with TRBJ2-7; 11 nucleotides agree with TRBD2. CDR3 length: 16 amino acids. J lost 5 bases, V lost 0 bases, and 6 bases had no gene match. Per germline, CDR1 LGHNA and CDR2 YSLEER. The CDR3 sequence is CASSQDVAGGNHEQYF. The DNA of the CDR3 is TGCGCCAGCAGCCAAGATGTAGCGGGGGGGAACCACGAGCAGTACTTC.

This clone was counted between two and nine times. An end of the junction differs from the germline gene, which may be a read error. V is TRBV4-1 and J is TRBJ2-1, with 7 bases fitting TRBD2. Germline V gene sequence: CDR1 MGHRA, CDR2 YSYEKL. The CDR3 consists of 17 residues. The CDR3 DNA sequence: TGCGCCAGCAGCCAGGGATCAGGACTAGAAAGGAACAAAGAGCAGTTCTTC. It is translated as CASSQGSGLERNKEQFF.

The gene calls are TRBV12-3 or TRBV12-4 and TRBJ1-1; a weak D match, TRBD1 (6 bases). V was trimmed by 2 bases and J by 5 bases, leaving 9 bases between them. The CDR3 extends over 13 amino acids. The CDR3 DNA reads as TGTGCCAGCAGTTTATCCAGGGGTACTGAAGCTTTCTTT. Translation: CASSLSRGTEAFF.

The rearrangement joins TRBV5-5 to TRBJ2-1; 9 nucleotides agree with TRBD1. Looked up from germline, CDR1 is SGHKS and CDR2 is YYEKEE (reference sequence). J gave up 5 bases and V 2 bases, and 5 bases lay outside the gene matches. This CDR3 spans 15 amino acids. Here the CDR3 DNA reads TGTGCCAGCAGCTTTACAGGGGGCGGGAACAATGAGCAGTTCTTC. Encoded protein: CASSFTGGGNNEQFF.

The chain uses TRBV9 and TRBJ2-2; no clear D gene. The CDR3 loop spans 14 amino acids. Germline CDR1 is SGDLS and CDR2 is YYNGEE. Trimming removed 0 bases at V and 8 bases at J, with 11 bases between. CDR3 residues: CASSVEDLVGELFF. The CDR3 DNA reads as TGTGCCAGCAGCGTAGAAGACCTAGTTGGGGAGCTGTTTTTT.

V is TRBV10-3 and J is TRBJ2-7, with a tentative D call TRBD2 (6 bases). The ends were cut back, 0 bases at V and 3 bases at J, with 6 bases in the middle. Per the germline V gene, CDR1 is ENHRY and CDR2 is SYGVKD. This CDR3 has 13 residues. CDR3 amino acids: CAISESGGYEQYF. CDR3 bases: TGTGCCATCAGTGAGTCGGGAGGCTACGAGCAGTACTTC.

This clone occurred a few times. This chain connects TRBV5-6 to TRBJ1-2; D perhaps matches TRBD1 (6 bases). CDR1 is SGHDT and CDR2 is YYEEEE in the germline V gene. The germline V and J ends were trimmed by 0 bases and 4 bases, with 10 bases remaining between them. This CDR3 contains 14 residues. The CDR3 nucleotides read TGTGCCAGCAGCTTGGGTCAGGGGACCTATGGCTACACCTTC. The encoded protein is CASSLGQGTYGYTF.

The V call is TRBV18, the J call TRBJ2-7, with D possibly TRBD2 on 5 matching bases. Germline V gene sequence: CDR1 KGHSH, CDR2 LQKENI. The length of the CDR3 is 13 residues. V lost 5 bases to trimming and J lost 6 bases, with 14 bases between them. In DNA, the CDR3 is TGTGCCAGCTCAGATAGTGAGGGATCCGAGCAGTACGTC. Protein product: CASSDSEGSEQYV.